This T cell receptor (beta chain) was documented in a study of blood T cell repertoires in COVID-19. Study summary: Donors in the United States, Italy and Spain gave samples during acute or convalescent COVID-19. From T cells, B-cell-depleted T cells, or PBMCs came the material, which was cDNA or gDNA.

One Seattle source followed patients from active infection through their disease course. Germline CDR1 is MDHEN and CDR2 is SYDVKM. CDR3 length: 14 residues. Sequenced by immunoSEQ multiplex PCR; TCRdb stores in-frame clones only, minus some. The sample contains around 160,000 clones, 80% to 90% of which appear only once. Regarding this clone: At one end, the junction sequence differs from germline, possibly due to a read error.

The sequence derives from a man between 18 and 29 years old with COVID-19, enrolled during active disease. Input material: peripheral blood. The genes are TRBV28 and TRBJ1-4; D is ambiguous. The CDR3 DNA reads TGTGCCAGCAGTTTTGGTCAGGTGGGAGAAAAACTGCTTTTT. Translated, it gives CASSFGQVGEKLLF.